The T cell receptor beta chain under discussion was sequenced for a study of T cells in localized non-small cell lung cancer (TCRdb year 2020). Looking at the study overall: T cell repertoires of 200 to 250 early-stage NSCLC patients were analyzed, with tumors being compared against uninvolved tumor-adjacent lungs. All 240 or so NSCLC patients in the cohort were treatment-naive and had localized lung tumors that were resected. NSCLC patients had a mean age of roughly 64 years, and around 140 were male and 107 female.

TCR beta CDR3 regions were sequenced from DNA using the immunoSEQ Assay. Under the source paper's analysis protocol: To compute T cell density, TCR beta template counts were normalized to usable DNA, which was estimated by amplifying housekeeping genes. Using the preseqR package, richness was estimated by extrapolating to 120,000 templates for tissue samples and 400,000 templates for PBMC samples. Clonality was defined as one minus Pielou's evenness. Differential abundance testing on productive amino-acid clonotypes, with a minimum total count of 5 and an alpha of 0.1, was used to identify tissue-enriched TCRs. The Jaccard Index and the Morisita Overlap Index were used to quantify repertoire overlap between compartments. GLIPH grouped TCR beta CDR3s together with public tetramer-defined viral CDR3s, and a viral motif had to include at least three viral sequences and also show V-gene enrichment. In TCRdb, the immuneACCESS table is reduced to in-frame sequences with V and J assigned. These tables do not hold every clone; where another copy was compared, an unresolved V gene accounts for under half, and the others remain unexplained. That table supplies the V and J calls and clone size; D and trimming were determined from the DNA. The sample table holds approximately 28,000 clones, of which about 92% were seen once. The ten biggest clones cover about 4% of the sample.

At diagnosis, tumor, uninvolved tumor-adjacent lung and peripheral blood were collected and then preserved as a mix of FFPE and fresh-frozen material. For TCR repertoire profiling, the blood samples were analyzed as peripheral blood mononuclear cells. Results the study describes overall, beyond this receptor: Uninvolved tumor-adjacent lung showed the highest T cell clonality, higher than tumor, which suggests more focused antigenic responses in the uninvolved tumor-adjacent lung. Because the study design was exploratory, TCR variables were selected using unadjusted p-values without false-discovery rate correction. A median of approximately 50 of the top 100 tumor clones turned up in the paired uninvolved adjacent lung, and some 28 of those clones also ranked among the top 100 of that same adjacent lung. Because multi-region sequencing of the tumors was not done, intratumor heterogeneity could not be ruled out. Longer overall survival was associated with higher T cell density in blood, whereas shorter survival was associated with higher clonality in adjacent lung.

The CDR3 has 14 amino acids, counting the end cysteine and phenylalanine. The entry retains the CDR3 DNA only, 42 bases that are in frame from base 1. Based on the germline V gene, the CDR1 and CDR2 sequences are LGHNA and YSLEER. The junction carries 12 bases between V and J, which are trimmed by 4 bases and 6 bases respectively. Concerning this clone itself: Its antigen remains undetermined. Per-base quality was not reported, and no clone a single base away is much larger than it.

The starting material was peripheral blood mononuclear cells, obtained before any cancer treatment. The TCR originated in a woman aged 35-70 years with stage III lung adenocarcinoma. Recombination connected TRBV4-3 to TRBJ2-2; D gene: possibly TRBD2, on 5 matching bases. CDR3 sequence: CASSPLDSAGELFF. The nucleotides read TGCGCCAGCAGCCCCCTGGACTCTGCCGGGGAGCTGTTTTTT.